The 25 T cell receptor beta chains below come from one sample, sequenced in a study of technical replicates of blood from several donors. Libraries were prepared by immunoSEQ multiplex PCR; TCRdb keeps only in-frame clonotypes and omits some of them. The sample shows fewer than 100,000 clones, about 95% of them seen only once. Sequencing was performed on T cells isolated from PBMCs. The receptors shown here come from a human donor in good health.

The gene calls are TRBV4-1 and TRBJ2-5; D not certain. CDR3 length: 16 residues. Germline CDR1 is MGHRA and CDR2 is YSYEKL. The germline V and J ends were trimmed by 0 bases and 0 bases, with 11 bases remaining between them. The CDR3 region has the DNA TGCGCCAGCAGCCAAGACTCAACACGAAACCAAGAGACCCAGTACTTC. Encoded protein: CASSQDSTRNQETQYF.

The V call is TRBV5-1, the J call TRBJ2-6; TRBD1 might be the D (5 bases). The germline V and J ends were trimmed by 4 bases and 0 bases, with 14 bases remaining between them. The CDR3 sequence is 17 residues long. The germline gives CDR1 SGHRS, CDR2 YFSETQ. The chain's CDR3 is CASSHRTGSSGANVLTF. In nucleotides, the CDR3 is TGCGCCAGCAGCCACAGGACGGGTTCCTCTGGGGCCAACGTCCTGACTTTC.

V gene TRBV4-2 combines with J gene TRBJ2-7; tentative D call: TRBD2 (6 bases). Germline V gene lookup returns CDR1 LGHNA and CDR2 YNFKEQ. The CDR3 covers 14 residues. V was clipped by 4 bases and J by 2 bases, with 12 bases between them. The CDR3 sequence: CASSPKGLTYEQYF. For the CDR3, the DNA is TGTGCCAGCAGCCCCAAGGGACTGACCTACGAGCAGTACTTC.

J is TRBJ2-7 and V is TRBV7-2; D not certain. This CDR3 is 12 amino acids long. Trimming stripped 2 bases from V and 1 base from J, with 3 bases between. Germline-derived CDR1 and CDR2 are SGHTA and FQGNSA. DNA for the CDR3: TGTGCCAGCAGCTTAACTTCCTACGAGCAGTACTTC. Amino acids: CASSLTSYEQYF.

The sample holds one count of this clone. At one end the junction does not follow the germline gene, possibly because of a read error. The chain links TRBV20-1 to TRBJ1-1, with D unclear. Germline V gene lookup returns CDR1 DFQATT and CDR2 SNEGSKA (reference sequence). This CDR3 comprises 11 residues. Written as DNA, the CDR3 is TGCAGTGCTAGAGAGAACAGTGAAGCTTTCTTT. Translation gives CSARENSEAFF.

The chain is built from TRBV7-9 and TRBJ1-5; possible D gene TRBD1, 5 bases. The germline gives CDR1 SEHNR, CDR2 FQNEAQ (reference sequence). The germline V and J ends were trimmed by 3 bases and 0 bases, with 6 bases remaining between them. The CDR3 has 14 residues. The CDR3: CASSLGLSNQPQHF. The CDR3 DNA follows: TGTGCCAGCAGCTTGGGACTTAGCAATCAGCCCCAGCATTTT.

The J gene is TRBJ2-1, the V gene TRBV28, with 10 nucleotides matching TRBD2. This CDR3 spans 18 amino acids. J lost 2 bases, V lost 2 bases, and 9 bases had no gene match. Germline lookup yields CDR1 MDHEN and CDR2 SYDVKM. The CDR3 DNA reads TGTGCCAGCAGTTTACGTGCGGAGCGGGAGGGCCCCTACAATGAGCAGTTCTTC. Protein sequence: CASSLRAEREGPYNEQFF.

This clone has a single count. The chain links TRBV29-1 to TRBJ1-1; D not certain. Germline CDR1 and CDR2: SQVTM and ANQGSEA. The CDR3 is made up of 13 amino acids. V lost 7 bases and J lost 7, with 19 bases in between. The CDR3 spells CSAGQRAGDEAFF. DNA of the CDR3: TGCAGCGCCGGCCAGAGGGCTGGCGATGAAGCTTTCTTT.

J is TRBJ1-5 and V is TRBV2, with a possible D match to TRBD1 (6 bases). V was shortened by 5 bases and J by 4 bases, with 15 bases between the two germline ends. CDR1 is SNHLY and CDR2 is FYNNEI in the germline V gene. The CDR3 is 15 residues long. The CDR3 reads CASSLFGQSNQPQHF. CDR3 DNA sequence: TGTGCCAGCAGTCTCTTCGGACAGAGTAATCAGCCCCAGCATTTT. The variable domain in full, completed from reference TRBV2 and TRBJ1-5, reads EPEVTQTPSHQVTQMGQEVILRCVPISNHLYFYWYRQILGQKVEFLVSFYNNEISEKSEIFDDQFSVERPDGSNFTLKIRSTKLEDSAMYFCASSLFGQSNQPQHFGDGTRLSIL.

The chain uses TRBV6-6 and TRBJ1-1; D is uncertain. Germline V gene data show CDR1 as MNHNY and CDR2 as SVGAGI (reference sequence). The CDR3 has 13 residues. Trimming took 5 bases from V and 2 from J, leaving 9 bases between them. CDR3 protein: CASSRTINTEAFF. The CDR3 DNA reads TGTGCCAGCAGTCGAACTATAAACACTGAAGCTTTCTTT.

The DNA for the CDR3 is TGTGCCAGCAGCTCAAGACGACTAGCGGGAGGCCAAGAGACCCAGTACTTC. Translated: CASSSRRLAGGQETQYF. V usage is TRBV7-7 and J usage is TRBJ2-5, with TRBD2 matching 13 bases. This CDR3 region has 17 residues. Germline CDR1 reads SSHAT; CDR2 reads FNYEAQ (reference sequence). Trimming at V came to 4 bases and at J to 1 base, leaving 6 bases not matched to a gene.

This clone is a singleton in its sample. This chain connects TRBV30 to TRBJ1-2; D unresolved. CDR3 length: 12 amino acids. The V end was cut by 0 bases, the J end by 5 bases, with 7 bases between. CDR1 is GTSNPN, CDR2 SVGIG, per germline (reference sequence). The CDR3, as DNA: TGTGCCTGGAGTGTCCTAGATTATGGCTACACCTTC. Its protein is CAWSVLDYGYTF.

The chain carries TRBV5-1 and TRBJ1-1; 7 bases agree with TRBD1. Germline CDR1 and CDR2: SGHRS and YFSETQ. CDR3 length equals 14 residues. The V and J ends lost 3 bases and 7 bases, in that order; junction bases with no gene match: 9. CDR3 loop: CASSYDRVGIEAFF. The CDR3 nucleotides read TGCGCCAGCAGCTATGACAGGGTCGGGATTGAAGCTTTCTTT.

V usage is TRBV7-2 and J usage is TRBJ2-5; TRBD2 might be the D (6 bases). The length of the CDR3 is 13 residues. Germline CDR1 is SGHTA and CDR2 is FQGNSA. V was shortened by 2 bases and J by 5 bases, with 9 bases between the two germline ends. CDR3 sequence reads: CASSLIGRETQYF. The CDR3 DNA follows: TGTGCCAGCAGCTTAATTGGGAGGGAGACCCAGTACTTC.

Here the CDR3 DNA reads TGTGCCAGCAGTGGGCTAGCAGTTGAGCAGTTCTTC. Encoded protein: CASSGLAVEQFF. This sequence joins TRBV6-1 and TRBJ2-1, with a possible D match to TRBD2 (5 bases). Looked up from germline, CDR1 is MNHNS and CDR2 is SASEGT. The CDR3 has 12 residues. V was cut by 4 bases and J by 9 bases, with 10 bases left in between.

The chain combines TRBV9 with TRBJ2-6; 8 positions agree with TRBD1. V gave up 0 bases and J gave up 2 bases; unmatched junction bases: 7. This CDR3 is 18 amino acids long. Germline V lookup: CDR1 SGDLS, CDR2 YYNGEE. The CDR3 loop reads CASSVDPGQVPGANVLTF. The DNA for the CDR3 is TGTGCCAGCAGCGTAGATCCGGGACAGGTTCCTGGGGCCAACGTCCTGACTTTC.

The rearrangement links TRBV13 to TRBJ2-7; weak D call: TRBD2 (6 bases). The germline CDR1 and CDR2 sequences are PRHDT and FYEKMQ (reference sequence). This CDR3 has 14 amino acids. Trimming cost V 5 bases and J 2 bases, with 13 bases left between them. The DNA of the CDR3 is TGTGCCAGCAGCCGAGCGGGTGGTACCTACGAGCAGTACTTC. Translating it yields CASSRAGGTYEQYF.

V usage is TRBV29-1 and J usage is TRBJ1-2; 10 bases fit TRBD1. The CDR3 has 13 amino acids. Per the germline V gene, CDR1 is SQVTM and CDR2 is ANQGSEA. Losses at the gene ends were 3 bases for V and 8 bases for J; bases not matched to a gene: 6. For the CDR3, the DNA is TGCAGCGTTGACCCCGGGACAGGGGCAGGCTACACCTTC. Residues: CSVDPGTGAGYTF.

This clone was observed once. This chain joins TRBV6-5 and TRBJ2-4; 8 bases match TRBD1. The CDR3 loop spans 14 amino acids. Germline V gene data show CDR1 as MNHEY and CDR2 as SVGAGI. After removal of 6 bases from V and 3 bases from J, the junction contained 4 bases not matched to a gene. Here the CDR3 reads CASSQGASKNIQYF. CDR3 sequence (DNA): TGTGCCAGCAGCCAGGGGGCCAGCAAAAACATTCAGTACTTC.

The chain recombines TRBV27 with TRBJ2-6, with 9 bases that match TRBD1. Trimming took 3 bases from V and 4 from J; bases not matched to a gene: 7. CDR1 and CDR2 from the germline V gene are MNHEY and SMNVEV (reference sequence). The CDR3 is 17 amino acids. CDR3 region: CASSFTGGAAGANVLTF. In DNA, the CDR3 is TGTGCCAGCAGTTTTACAGGGGGCGCCGCCGGGGCCAACGTCCTGACTTTC.

This chain joins TRBV7-8 and TRBJ2-7; the D gene is possibly TRBD1 (5 bases). Deletions cut 5 bases from V and 2 bases from J, with 19 bases between. The CDR3 sequence is 16 residues long. Germline V lookup: CDR1 SGHVS, CDR2 FQNEAQ. CDR3: CASSRNPPTGAYEQYF. CDR3 coding DNA: TGTGCCAGCAGCCGGAACCCTCCTACAGGAGCCTACGAGCAGTACTTC.

The J gene is TRBJ2-7, the V gene TRBV7-2, with TRBD2 matching over 7 bases. The CDR3 extends over 14 amino acids. V dropped 0 bases and J dropped 2; count of bases not matched to a gene: 1. CDR1 and CDR2 from the germline V gene are SGHTA and FQGNSA. The chain's CDR3 is CASSLAGGTYEQYF. CDR3 in DNA: TGTGCCAGCAGCTTAGCGGGAGGGACCTACGAGCAGTACTTC.

The V gene is TRBV14, the J gene TRBJ2-7, with 7 bases fitting TRBD1. The CDR3 is made up of 15 amino acids. The germline CDR1 and CDR2 sequences are SGHDN and FVKESK. Trimming took 4 bases from V and 1 from J; bases not matched to a gene: 7. CDR3 sequence: CASSLKGARSYEQYF. CDR3 DNA sequence: TGTGCCAGCAGCCTCAAGGGGGCACGGTCCTACGAGCAGTACTTC.

The J gene is TRBJ1-1, the V gene TRBV7-9, with 7 bases lining up with TRBD1. The germline gives CDR1 SEHNR, CDR2 FQNEAQ (reference sequence). The CDR3 totals 14 residues. J gave up 4 bases and V 1 base, and 3 bases lay outside the gene matches. CDR3 sequence: CASSLEGAGTEAFF. The CDR3 nucleotides are TGTGCCAGCAGCTTAGAGGGGGCGGGCACTGAAGCTTTCTTT.

The chain recombines TRBV5-4 with TRBJ1-1; 10 positions match TRBD1. Looked up from germline, CDR1 is SGHNT and CDR2 is YYREEE (reference sequence). The CDR3 totals 17 residues. J lost 4 bases, V lost 4 bases, and 13 bases had no gene match. CDR3 nucleotides: TGTGCCAGCAGCCAAGCCCGACAGGGGGCGCTGGGCACTGAAGCTTTCTTT. Residues: CASSQARQGALGTEAFF.